These 22 T cell receptor beta chains were sequenced from one sample in a study of cytomegalovirus exposure and HLA in healthy donors. This PCR relied on a set of 60 Vbeta primers and 13 Jbeta primers. Sequencing used immunoSEQ multiplex PCR; TCRdb keeps in-frame clones, though not all of them. The sample shows some 100,000 clones, 70% to 85% of them seen only once. The sequencing input was PBMCs. The origin of the receptors is a woman aged 50 to 65 in good health and CMV-seropositive.

This clone was observed a handful of times. The CDR3 spells CASTRLAGNTGELFF. CDR3 DNA sequence: TGTGCCAGTACCAGACTAGCGGGGAACACCGGGGAGCTGTTTTTT. The chain employs TRBV19 and TRBJ2-2; 10 bases agree with TRBD2. CDR3 length equals 15 residues. Germline CDR1 and CDR2: LNHDA and SQIVND (reference sequence). V was pared by 7 bases and J by 1 base, with 3 bases of the junction left unmatched.

This clone was found once. This sequence joins TRBV7-3 and TRBJ2-7; D possibly corresponds to TRBD1 (6 bases). This CDR3 has 14 amino acids. In germline, CDR1 is SGHTA, CDR2 FQGTGA. Trimming pared 0 bases from V and 2 bases from J, leaving 8 bases between. Here the CDR3 DNA reads TGTGCCAGCAGCTTAACAGGGGGTGCCTACGAGCAGTACTTC. This codes for CASSLTGGAYEQYF.

This chain connects TRBV7-8 to TRBJ2-7, with TRBD1 identical over 12 bases. CDR3 length: 20 residues. J gave up 2 bases and V 3 bases, and 17 bases lay outside the gene matches. Germline assignment: CDR1 SGHVS and CDR2 FQNEAQ. CDR3 coding DNA: TGTGCCAGCAGCTTCAATTTACCCGGGACAGGGGGCTTTAATACCTACGAGCAGTACTTC. The encoded protein is CASSFNLPGTGGFNTYEQYF.

V gene TRBV6-7 combines with J gene TRBJ2-3, with D maybe TRBD2 (5 bases). TRBV6-7 falls under the ORF class, with uncertain function. Trimming shortened V by 1 base and J by 0 bases, and 11 bases separated the two germline ends. The CDR3 spans 16 residues. The CDR3 loop reads CASSYLFLASTDTQYF. The CDR3 DNA sequence: TGTGCCAGCAGTTACTTATTCCTAGCAAGCACAGATACGCAGTATTTT.

This clone was counted between two and nine times. The chain employs TRBV19 and TRBJ1-2; D might be TRBD1 (5 bases). From germline, CDR1 is LNHDA and CDR2 SQIVND (reference sequence). The CDR3 consists of 15 residues. The germline V and J ends were trimmed by 4 bases and 7 bases, with 19 bases remaining between them. The CDR3 sequence is CASSTTPGGGGGYTF. CDR3 DNA: TGTGCCAGTAGTACCACCCCCGGGGGAGGAGGTGGCTACACCTTC.

This clone has more than one count but fewer than ten. The gene calls are TRBV5-6 and TRBJ1-2; D is unresolved. This CDR3 is 13 amino acids long. V lost 3 bases and J lost 0, with 6 bases in between. CDR1 and CDR2 (germline): SGHDT, YYEEEE. In DNA form, the CDR3 reads TGTGCCAGCAGCTGGAGAGCTAACTATGGCTACACCTTC. It encodes CASSWRANYGYTF.

The rearrangement joins TRBV2 to TRBJ2-7; the D gene is possibly TRBD2 (6 bases). The CDR3 runs to 15 residues. V lost 4 bases and J lost 6, with 19 bases in between. Germline-derived CDR1 and CDR2 are SNHLY and FYNNEI. CDR3 in DNA: TGTGCCAGCAGTGGTTCAGGAGGGAGGTACGGCGAGCAGTACTTC. Translating it yields CASSGSGGRYGEQYF.

The chain recombines TRBV5-1 with TRBJ1-5, with 7 bases identical to TRBD1. Germline V gives CDR1 SGHRS, CDR2 YFSETQ. The CDR3 spans 15 residues. V was pared by 4 bases and J by 1 base, with 5 bases of the junction left unmatched. CDR3 region: CASSPEGASNQPQHF. The CDR3 region has the DNA TGCGCCAGCAGCCCAGAGGGGGCAAGCAATCAGCCCCAGCATTTT. The full variable domain, completed using reference TRBV5-1 and TRBJ1-5, is KAGVTQTPRYLIKTRGQQVTLSCSPISGHRSVSWYQQTPGQGLQFLFEYFSETQRNKGNFPGRFSGRQFSNSRSEMNVSTLELGDSALYLCASSPEGASNQPQHFGDGTRLSIL.

This clone was seen a single time. This rearrangement joins TRBV4-1 to TRBJ1-5; tentatively, D is TRBD1 (5 bases). V lost 4 bases and J lost 0, with 10 bases in between. This CDR3 is built from 15 residues. The germline V gene has CDR1 MGHRA and CDR2 YSYEKL. The CDR3 spells CASSPRQISNQPQHF. The CDR3 DNA sequence: TGCGCCAGCAGCCCACGACAGATTAGCAATCAGCCCCAGCATTTT.

V gene TRBV27 combines with J gene TRBJ1-2, with 9 bases fitting TRBD1. CDR1 is MNHEY and CDR2 is SMNVEV in the germline V gene (reference sequence). The CDR3 contains 12 residues. V was clipped by 8 bases and J by 8 bases; unmatched bases: 6. The CDR3 nucleotides read TGTGCCAGCTCGGACAGGGGTTTCGGCTACACCTTC. Amino acids: CASSDRGFGYTF.

This chain uses TRBV10-3 with TRBJ2-1, with TRBD2 identical over 14 bases. The J segment lost 4 bases and the V segment lost 6 bases, leaving 2 bases of the junction unmatched. This CDR3 is built from 15 residues. Germline V gene sequence: CDR1 ENHRY, CDR2 SYGVKD. The CDR3 region has the DNA TGTGCCATCAGCGGGACTAGCGGGGGATACAATGAGCAGTTCTTC. Translating gives CAISGTSGGYNEQFF.

The chain recombines TRBV19 with TRBJ2-2; 9 bases align to TRBD2. The CDR3 is made up of 16 amino acids. After removal of 5 bases from V and 3 bases from J, the junction contained 7 bases not matched to a gene. Germline V lookup: CDR1 LNHDA, CDR2 SQIVND (reference sequence). CDR3 amino acids: CASSPFSGSYTGELFF. The CDR3 DNA is TGTGCCAGTAGTCCGTTTAGCGGGAGTTACACCGGGGAGCTGTTTTTT.

The CDR3 nucleotides are TGTGCCAGCTCCCCCCCCGCAGGGAATGGCTACACCTTC. It codes for CASSPPAGNGYTF. This sequence joins TRBV18 and TRBJ1-2; tentatively, D is TRBD1 (5 bases). Germline V lookup: CDR1 KGHSH, CDR2 LQKENI. This CDR3 region has 13 residues. Trimming removed 6 bases at V and 6 bases at J, with 14 bases between.

This rearrangement joins TRBV6-6 to TRBJ1-6; D may be TRBD1 (6 bases). The CDR3 length is 16 residues. V was trimmed by 6 bases and J by 2 bases, leaving 14 bases between them. The germline V gene has CDR1 MNHNY and CDR2 SVGAGI (reference sequence). The CDR3 protein is CASSTRGGTYNSPLHF. CDR3 DNA sequence: TGTGCCAGCAGCACCCGGGGGGGCACCTATAATTCACCCCTCCACTTT.

In this sample, this clone turned up once. The chain combines TRBV27 with TRBJ1-2, with D possibly TRBD1 on 6 matching bases. From germline, CDR1 is MNHEY and CDR2 SMNVEV (reference sequence). The CDR3 is 14 amino acids. V lost 0 bases, J lost 8 bases, and 13 bases lay in between. The CDR3, as DNA: TGTGCCAGCAGTTTATCGCAGGGGATAGGGGGCTACACCTTC. It codes for CASSLSQGIGGYTF.

This chain joins TRBV10-3 and TRBJ2-5, with 8 bases matching TRBD1. The J call may be in error: the DNA end matches TRBJ2-7 better. The germline V gene has CDR1 ENHRY and CDR2 SYGVKD. This CDR3 region has 17 residues. CDR3 region: CAISVALTGANSYEQYF. The CDR3 DNA follows: TGTGCCATCAGTGTTGCCCTGACAGGGGCGAACTCCTACGAGCAGTACTTC.

The chain is built from TRBV19 and TRBJ1-1; D remains ambiguous. V was clipped by 7 bases and J by 5 bases, with 20 bases between them. Germline loops: CDR1 LNHDA, CDR2 SQIVND (reference sequence). This CDR3 has 15 residues. This CDR3 reads CASIEVAGLSTEAFF. The CDR3 DNA reads as TGTGCCAGTATCGAAGTGGCAGGTCTGAGTACTGAAGCTTTCTTT.

The CDR3 sequence: CASSLNMAGGSTEAFF. In DNA, the CDR3 is TGTGCCAGCTCACTAAATATGGCGGGAGGGAGCACTGAAGCTTTCTTT. The chain employs TRBV18 and TRBJ1-1; D uncertain. The V gene lost 4 bases and the J gene lost 4 bases, with 19 bases spanning the gap. The CDR3 length is 16 residues. Germline V lookup: CDR1 KGHSH, CDR2 LQKENI.

The CDR3 bases are TGCGCCAGCATATCATCGGGACAGTCCTACGAGCAGTACTTC. It translates to CASISSGQSYEQYF. This chain joins TRBV10-2 and TRBJ2-7; 7 bases agree with TRBD1. The CDR3 runs 14 residues. CDR1 and CDR2 (germline): WSHSY, SAAADI. The junction had 7 bases not matched to a gene; V was cut back by 7 bases and J by 1 base.

The chain has TRBV2 and TRBJ2-5, with D possibly matching TRBD2 (6 bases). The length of the CDR3 is 17 residues. Germline-derived CDR1 and CDR2 are SNHLY and FYNNEI. The V end lost 4 bases, the J end lost 0 bases, and 18 bases lay between the germline ends. The CDR3 coding sequence is TGTGCCAGCAGTGGTTTTGGCGGGGAGGACTACCAAGAGACCCAGTACTTC. It codes for CASSGFGGEDYQETQYF. The full variable domain, completed using reference TRBV2 and TRBJ2-5, is EPEVTQTPSHQVTQMGQEVILRCVPISNHLYFYWYRQILGQKVEFLVSFYNNEISEKSEIFDDQFSVERPDGSNFTLKIRSTKLEDSAMYFCASSGFGGEDYQETQYFGPGTRLLVL.

In nucleotides, the CDR3 is TGTGCCAGCAGCACAGGACAGTCTGGAAACACCATATATTTT. Protein: CASSTGQSGNTIYF. The chain couples TRBV28 to TRBJ1-3; maybe TRBD1 (6 bases). The ends were cut back, 6 bases at V and 1 base at J, with 10 bases in the middle. CDR1 and CDR2 from the germline V gene are MDHEN and SYDVKM. The CDR3 contains 14 residues. The full variable domain, with the rest looked up from reference TRBV28 and TRBJ1-3, is DVKVTQSSRYLVKRTGEKVFLECVQDMDHENMFWYRQDPGLGLRLIYFSYDVKMKEKGDIPEGYSVSREKKERFSLILESASTNQTSMYLCASSTGQSGNTIYFGEGSWLTVV.

The chain uses TRBV7-2 and TRBJ1-2; maybe TRBD1 (5 bases). CDR1 SGHTA and CDR2 FQGNSA come from the germline V gene. Trimming took 1 base from V and 4 from J, leaving 10 bases between them. This CDR3 contains 14 residues. CDR3 in amino acids: CASSLGRGGYGYTF. Here the CDR3 DNA reads TGTGCCAGCAGCTTAGGGAGGGGTGGCTATGGCTACACCTTC.